This T cell receptor (beta chain) comes out of a study of blood T cell repertoires in COVID-19. Seattle participants joined during active infection and were tracked over time. After removal of 3 bases from V and 4 bases from J, the junction contained 6 bases not matched to a gene. Germline CDR1 and CDR2: SGHTA and FQGTGA. The CDR3 is 15 amino acids. Sequencing used immunoSEQ multiplex PCR; TCRdb keeps in-frame clones, though not all of them. This sample yields a few hundred thousand clones, of which about nine tenths are seen a single time; under 3% belongs to the top ten. The chain uses TRBV7-3 and TRBJ2-3, with TRBD2 matching 8 bases. Sequencing input: peripheral blood. The sequence was collected from a young adult with COVID-19, enrolled during active disease. The CDR3 spells CASSFKSGRADTQYF. The CDR3 nucleotides are TGTGCCAGCAGCTTTAAAAGCGGGAGAGCAGATACGCAGTATTTT.